This T cell receptor (beta chain) was captured in a study of T cell clones after liver transplantation. Study context: HCV positivity affected three of eight recipients; the rest lacked autoimmune or viral indications. General observations from the study: In 5 of 8 subjects, circulating graft-donor-reactive CD4 TCRbeta sequences fell significantly after transplant. Graft donor-reactive T cells possibly entered the graft instead of undergoing deletion.

CD3+CD4+ and CD3+CD8+ cells were FACS-sorted from thawed unstimulated PBMCs. Only in-frame clones appear in the TCRdb table, and some are missing; sequencing was by immunoSEQ multiplex PCR. The sample includes tens of thousands of clones, 60% to 80% of them seen just once. Details on this clone: The antigen remains undetermined.

V was clipped by 4 bases and J by 9 bases; unmatched bases: 5. CDR3 size: 15 residues. Germline assignment: CDR1 MNHEY and CDR2 SVGAGI. The source was CD4+ T cells from blood, collected at the 22-month timepoint. This receptor was identified in a human patient who received a liver transplant. The graft donor may have given rise to some T cells. The chain links TRBV6-5 to TRBJ1-6, with 11 positions matching TRBD1. The CDR3 region has the DNA TGTGCCAGCAGTTCGGACAGGGGGCTTGGTTCACCCCTCCACTTT. As protein: CASSSDRGLGSPLHF.